The clone carrying this TCR beta chain was seen more than once but under ten times. These data originate in a study of blood T cell repertoires in COVID-19. The overall study: Specimens from acute and convalescent COVID-19 originated in the United States, Italy and Spain.

How the authors handled the data: Estimation of nucleated cell counts was performed using reference gene primer amplification. TCRdb's table, derived via immunoSEQ multiplex PCR, lists solely in-frame clones and lacks some. That table supplies the V and J calls and clone size; D and trimming were determined from the DNA. The repertoire holds tens of thousands of clones, with roughly 91% as singletons. V lost 8 bases, J lost 4 bases, and 5 bases stayed unmatched. The CDR3 sequence is 14 residues long. In germline, CDR1 is SGHTA, CDR2 FQGNSA. V and J are TRBV7-2 and TRBJ2-3, with TRBD2 identical over 11 bases. Material for sequencing was peripheral blood. The sequence was collected from a human donor in a cohort sampled during active COVID-19. The CDR3: CASLAGGRADTQYF. The CDR3 nucleotides are TGTGCCAGCCTAGCGGGAGGTAGGGCAGATACGCAGTATTTT. Variable domain in full (rest from reference TRBV7-2 and TRBJ2-3): GAGVSQSPSNKVTEKGKDVELRCDPISGHTALYWYRQSLGQGLEFLIYFQGNSAPDKSGLPSDRFSAERTGGSVSTLTIQRTQQEDSAVYLCASLAGGRADTQYFGPGTRLTVL.